The 7 T cell receptor beta chains below all came from one sample that was sequenced in a study of blood T cell repertoires in COVID-19. The repertoire was sequenced with immunoSEQ multiplex PCR; TCRdb's copy has only in-frame clones and lacks some. The sample contains fewer than 180,000 clones, approximately 80% of which appear only once. The sequenced sample consisted of peripheral blood. The source of these receptors is a man between 65 and 85 years old with acute or convalescent COVID-19.

The chain recombines TRBV7-2 with TRBJ1-6; D gene ambiguous. V was shortened by 5 bases and J by 14 bases, with 16 bases between the two germline ends. This CDR3 contains 13 residues. Germline V lookup: CDR1 SGHTA, CDR2 FQGNSA. This chain's CDR3 is CASSVEPRLALHF. CDR3 nucleotide sequence: TGTGCCAGCAGCGTAGAGCCGAGATTGGCCCTCCACTTT.

The rearrangement uses TRBV7-3 and TRBJ2-5, with D perhaps TRBD1 (6 bases). This CDR3 spans 13 amino acids. Trimming removed 10 bases from V and 5 bases from J, with 17 bases in between. CDR1 and CDR2 from the germline V gene are SGHTA and FQGTGA. The CDR3 coding sequence is TGTGCCACCGGTGGGGGCCCGGGGGAGACCCAGTACTTC. Its protein product is CATGGGPGETQYF.

The chain joins TRBV28 to TRBJ2-7; 11 nucleotides match TRBD1. Germline trimming cut 10 bases from V and 1 base from J; bases unmatched to any gene: 6. Germline CDR1 and CDR2: MDHEN and SYDVKM. The CDR3 totals 14 residues. CDR3 DNA: TGTGCCACCAGGGACAGGGGGGGATCCTACGAGCAGTACTTC. Its translation is CATRDRGGSYEQYF.

This clone came up once. This sequence joins TRBV28 and TRBJ2-7, with 9 bases identical to TRBD2. The CDR3 spans 14 residues. Per the germline V gene, CDR1 is MDHEN and CDR2 is SYDVKM. With V trimmed by 8 bases and J by 5 bases, 10 bases remained unmatched. The CDR3 region has the DNA TGTGCCAGCCCCCCCTCCGGGACTAGCAACGAGCAGTACTTC. This codes for CASPPSGTSNEQYF.

This clone was counted a few times. The chain links TRBV28 to TRBJ1-2; D gene ambiguous. Between the trimmed V and J ends, which lost 5 bases and 0 bases, there was a span of 10 bases. This CDR3 has 14 amino acids. Germline V gives CDR1 MDHEN, CDR2 SYDVKM. CDR3 in amino acids: CASSRPGPNYGYTF. The CDR3 region has the DNA TGTGCCAGCAGTAGACCGGGTCCTAACTATGGCTACACCTTC.

The chain joins TRBV4-2 to TRBJ2-1; 9 bases line up with TRBD2. With V trimmed by 1 base and J by 4 bases, 5 bases remained unmatched. The CDR3 consists of 16 residues. Germline-derived CDR1 and CDR2 are LGHNA and YNFKEQ. CDR3 nucleotide sequence: TGTGCCAGCAGCCAAGGAACTAGCGGGCCTTACAATGAGCAGTTCTTC. It is translated as CASSQGTSGPYNEQFF.

The table lists this clone with a few counts. The chain recombines TRBV10-3 with TRBJ1-1, with 7 bases aligning to TRBD1. The germline V gene has CDR1 ENHRY and CDR2 SYGVKD. This CDR3 is built from 13 residues. J was trimmed by 2 bases and V by 8 bases; bases with no gene match: 5. The chain's CDR3 is CAISGTANTEAFF. The CDR3 nucleotides read TGTGCCATCTCCGGGACAGCTAACACTGAAGCTTTCTTT.